One TCR beta chain is described in this entry. The data were obtained in a study of blood T cell repertoires in COVID-19. On the study more broadly: Donors in the United States, Italy and Spain gave samples during acute or convalescent COVID-19. In each case, the material was cDNA or gDNA derived from T cells, B-cell-depleted T cells, or PBMCs.

Germline values: CDR1 SGHAT, CDR2 FQDESV (reference sequence). The CDR3 has 14 amino acids. V shed 5 bases, J shed 7 bases, and the junction held 3 bases outside the gene matches. Recruitment covered about 25 US areas and drew participants whose ages spanned roughly 18 to 89 years. Recovered status applied to Cohort 3 donors who had two consecutive negative PCRs. It also applied to those with clearance or with symptom resolution. TCRdb's table, derived via immunoSEQ multiplex PCR, lists solely in-frame clones and lacks some. The sample consists of around 330,000 clones, around 89% of them appearing once.

The J gene is TRBJ1-6, the V gene TRBV11-1; 9 nucleotides line up with TRBD1. The TCR originated in a woman in her forties who had recovered from COVID-19. The sequencing input was PBMCs or T cells enriched from blood (not recorded which). In nucleotides, the CDR3 is TGTGCCAGCAGCAAGGACAGGGGAAATTCACCCCTCCACTTT. Protein product: CASSKDRGNSPLHF. Looking up the rest from reference TRBV11-1 and TRBJ1-6 gives the full variable domain: EAEVAQSPRYKITEKSQAVAFWCDPISGHATLYWYRQILGQGPELLVQFQDESVVDDSQLPKDRFSAERLKGVDSTLKIQPAELGDSAMYLCASSKDRGNSPLHFGNGTRLTVT.